The 23 T cell receptor beta chains listed next were all sequenced from one sample in a study of blood T cell repertoires in COVID-19 (TCRdb year 2020). The library was prepared using the immunoSEQ multiplex PCR assay. Sourced from immuneACCESS, this table was stored by TCRdb with only in-frame sequences that have V and J called. A share of the clones is absent; for the studies checked, an unresolved V gene accounts for under half, and the remainder has no known explanation. Within this sample are hundreds of thousands of clones, with around 88% of them counted one time only. The ten top clones hold roughly 12% of the sample. What was sequenced was peripheral blood. These receptors came from a woman aged 45-65 years with COVID-19, enrolled during active disease.

The rearrangement joins TRBV12-3 or TRBV12-4 to TRBJ1-1, with D unresolved. V lost 3 bases, J lost 6 bases, and 11 bases lay in between. The CDR3 consists of 13 residues. Written as DNA, the CDR3 is TGTGCCAGCAGTTTCGCCGGCGGGTCTGAAGCTTTCTTT. Protein sequence: CASSFAGGSEAFF.

V is TRBV7-9 and J is TRBJ1-3, with a possible D match to TRBD1 (6 bases). V lost 5 bases, J lost 0 bases, and 17 bases lay in between. The CDR3 totals 17 residues. Germline CDR1 SEHNR, CDR2 FQNEAQ (reference sequence). In nucleotides, the CDR3 is TGTGCCAGCAGCCCCCCGGACAGTACGAGCTCTGGAAACACCATATATTTT. It yields the protein CASSPPDSTSSGNTIYF. Supplemented by reference TRBV7-9 and TRBJ1-3, the full variable domain reads DTGVSQNPRHKITKRGQNVTFRCDPISEHNRLYWYRQTLGQGPEFLTYFQNEAQLEKSRLLSDRFSAERPKGSFSTLEIQRTEQGDSAMYLCASSPPDSTSSGNTIYFGEGSWLTVV.

V gene TRBV30 combines with J gene TRBJ1-2, with D unclear. The CDR3 contains 13 residues. CDR1 and CDR2 (germline): GTSNPN, SVGIG (reference sequence). Trimming stripped 6 bases from V and 0 bases from J, with 11 bases between. In DNA, the CDR3 is TGTGCCTGCCCGAGGCCTTCTAACTATGGCTACACCTTC. Its protein is CACPRPSNYGYTF.

The CDR3 region is CATQTSGGTSTDTQYF. Written as DNA, the CDR3 is TGTGCCACCCAGACTAGCGGGGGAACTAGCACAGATACGCAGTATTTT. V gene TRBV27 combines with J gene TRBJ2-3, with 12 bases lining up with TRBD2. V lost 10 bases and J lost 0; bases outside the gene matches: 8. The CDR3 totals 16 residues. Germline CDR1 and CDR2: MNHEY and SMNVEV (reference sequence).

This rearrangement joins TRBV5-5 to TRBJ1-1; the match to TRBD1 covers 7 bases. Per germline, CDR1 SGHKS and CDR2 YYEKEE (reference sequence). The CDR3 extends over 14 amino acids. The V and J ends lost 4 bases and 11 bases, in that order; junction bases with no gene match: 14. The CDR3 loop is CASSPVGGPSEAFF. The DNA for the CDR3 is TGTGCCAGCAGCCCCGTAGGGGGCCCGAGCGAGGCTTTCTTT.

This chain joins TRBV5-4 and TRBJ1-2, with 7 bases aligning to TRBD1. J gave up 3 bases and V 7 bases, and 9 bases lay outside the gene matches. The germline V gene has CDR1 SGHNT and CDR2 YYREEE (reference sequence). The CDR3 covers 14 residues. CDR3 nucleotides: TGTGCCAGCTCGACCCAGGGGGGTGACTATGGCTACACCTTC. Translated, it gives CASSTQGGDYGYTF.

The V gene is TRBV25-1, the J gene TRBJ1-2, with D perhaps TRBD1 (6 bases). This CDR3 comprises 14 residues. The V gene lost 5 bases and the J gene lost 4 bases, with 14 bases spanning the gap. Germline CDR1 is MGHDK and CDR2 is SYGVNS. The CDR3 spells CASSLGGGPYGYTF. Here the CDR3 DNA reads TGTGCCAGCAGTCTGGGTGGGGGCCCCTATGGCTACACCTTC.

This sequence joins TRBV7-9 and TRBJ1-6; the D gene is possibly TRBD1 (6 bases). Germline CDR1 reads SEHNR; CDR2 reads FQNEAQ (reference sequence). This CDR3 is 14 amino acids long. Between the trimmed V and J ends, which lost 7 bases and 5 bases, there was a span of 12 bases. The DNA for the CDR3 is TGTGCCAGCACCACAGGGTTTAATAATTCACCCCTCCACTTT. Its protein product is CASTTGFNNSPLHF.

This clone has just a few counts. This rearrangement joins TRBV7-6 to TRBJ2-2, with 7 bases that match TRBD1. Germline CDR1 reads SGHVS; CDR2 reads FNYEAQ. The CDR3 contains 16 residues. J gave up 7 bases and V 0 bases, and 8 bases lay outside the gene matches. The CDR3 nucleotides are TGTGCCAGCAGCTTAGCCGGGACAGCCGGAGGCGGGGAGCTGTTTTTT. Its protein product is CASSLAGTAGGGELFF.

CDR3 bases: TGTGCCAGCAGCTTAATGGCACGGCGGGGGGGATCGAGCAATGAGCAGTTCTTC. It codes for CASSLMARRGGSSNEQFF. The gene calls are TRBV11-2 and TRBJ2-1, with 9 bases that match TRBD2. The V segment lost 2 bases and the J segment 6 bases; nucleotides outside the gene matches: 14. The CDR3 runs 18 residues. The germline V gene encodes CDR1 SGHAT and CDR2 FQNNGV.

The chain employs TRBV4-2 and TRBJ1-2; 7 bases match TRBD1. With 0 bases clipped from V and 4 bases from J, the junction kept 8 bases outside the gene matches. The length of the CDR3 is 16 residues. Germline V gene lookup returns CDR1 LGHNA and CDR2 YNFKEQ. In DNA, the CDR3 is TGTGCCAGCAGCCAAGATTCAGGGGGACGCAGCTATGGCTACACCTTC. Protein sequence: CASSQDSGGRSYGYTF.

The chain has TRBV25-1 and TRBJ2-7; 8 bases are shared with TRBD1. Germline trimming cut 4 bases from V and 7 bases from J; bases unmatched to any gene: 6. The CDR3 length is 13 residues. Germline loops: CDR1 MGHDK, CDR2 SYGVNS. The CDR3 loop reads CASSGDRPYEQYF. CDR3 bases: TGTGCCAGCAGTGGGGACAGGCCGTATGAGCAGTACTTC.

Comments on this clone: Other DNA sequences within the sample encode an identical CDR3. The rearrangement links TRBV27 to TRBJ2-3; D not resolved. CDR3 length: 11 residues. Germline CDR1 reads MNHEY; CDR2 reads SMNVEV (reference sequence). Here the CDR3 reads CASSSTDTQYF. The DNA of the CDR3 is TGTGCTTCCAGTAGCACAGATACGCAGTATTTT.

V gene TRBV12-3 or TRBV12-4 combines with J gene TRBJ1-2; 7 bases are a match to TRBD1. With 4 bases clipped from V and 3 bases from J, the junction kept 2 bases outside the gene matches. The CDR3 extends over 13 amino acids. The DNA of the CDR3 is TGTGCCAGCAGTTACAGGGGAGACTATGGCTACACCTTC. Translated, it gives CASSYRGDYGYTF.

This sequence joins TRBV6-1 and TRBJ1-4; 7 bases are shared with TRBD1. The CDR3 length is 15 residues. Per the germline V gene, CDR1 is MNHNS and CDR2 is SASEGT. The trim removed 5 bases at V and 8 bases at J, leaving 11 bases unmatched. CDR3 sequence reads: CASSPYRGLNEKLFF. CDR3 sequence (DNA): TGTGCCAGCAGTCCGTACAGGGGATTGAACGAAAAACTGTTTTTT.

The count of this clone is one. V is TRBV28 and J is TRBJ2-5, with D possibly being TRBD2 (6 bases). The ends were cut back, 3 bases at V and 5 bases at J, with 13 bases in the middle. Germline V gene data show CDR1 as MDHEN and CDR2 as SYDVKM. CDR3 length: 14 residues. CDR3 in DNA: TGTGCCAGCAGTTTCCGGGTCGGAGGGGAGACCCAGTACTTC. Encoded protein: CASSFRVGGETQYF.

The CDR3 protein is CSVESWYGRGLYGYTF. The CDR3, as DNA: TGCAGCGTTGAATCGTGGTACGGCAGGGGGCTGTATGGCTACACCTTC. The chain carries TRBV29-1 and TRBJ1-2; 8 bases fit TRBD1. Looked up from germline, CDR1 is SQVTM and CDR2 is ANQGSEA. The CDR3 has 16 residues. Losses at the gene ends were 2 bases for V and 5 bases for J; bases not matched to a gene: 13.

The chain links TRBV12-5 to TRBJ1-1; no firm D call. This CDR3 spans 13 amino acids. Per the germline V gene, CDR1 is LGHNT and CDR2 is FRNRAP. The V end was cut by 5 bases, the J end by 4 bases, with 11 bases between. For the CDR3, the DNA is TGTGCTAGTGGTCCCGTACGGGGCACTGAAGCTTTCTTT. It translates to CASGPVRGTEAFF.

V and J are TRBV2 and TRBJ1-3; D is unresolved. The CDR3 sequence is 15 residues long. Germline CDR1 is SNHLY and CDR2 is FYNNEI. V was trimmed by 7 bases and J by 0 bases, leaving 13 bases between them. Here the CDR3 DNA reads TGTGCCAGCACCACCTCAGGCTTCTCTGGAAACACCATATATTTT. Residues: CASTTSGFSGNTIYF. The entire variable domain, with the rest obtained from reference TRBV2 and TRBJ1-3, is as follows: EPEVTQTPSHQVTQMGQEVILRCVPISNHLYFYWYRQILGQKVEFLVSFYNNEISEKSEIFDDQFSVERPDGSNFTLKIRSTKLEDSAMYFCASTTSGFSGNTIYFGEGSWLTVV.

CDR3 sequence (DNA): TGTGCCAGCAGCGTCTTGGGGGAGGGAGATCAGCCCCAGCATTTT. Translating it yields CASSVLGEGDQPQHF. J is TRBJ1-5 and V is TRBV6-5; the D gene is possibly TRBD1 (5 bases). The ends were cut back, 6 bases at V and 5 bases at J, with 17 bases in the middle. CDR3 length: 15 residues. Germline V CDR1 and CDR2: MNHEY, SVGAGI.

This chain links TRBV11-2 with TRBJ1-2; 7 bases map to TRBD1. The germline gives CDR1 SGHAT, CDR2 FQNNGV. The CDR3 has 13 residues. V shed 4 bases, J shed 10 bases, and the junction held 9 bases outside the gene matches. CDR3 protein: CASSSSGTAHYTF. The CDR3 bases are TGTGCCAGCAGCTCCTCCGGGACAGCACACTACACCTTC.

V and J are TRBV30 and TRBJ2-7, with 7 bases matching TRBD1. CDR3 length: 15 amino acids. The germline V gene has CDR1 GTSNPN and CDR2 SVGIG (reference sequence). After removal of 5 bases from V and 0 bases from J, the junction contained 10 bases not matched to a gene. The CDR3 DNA sequence: TGTGCCTGGTCTACCAGGGGGTCCTTCTCCTACGAGCAGTACTTC. Amino acids: CAWSTRGSFSYEQYF.

The chain uses TRBV18 and TRBJ2-5; D is ambiguous. The CDR3 totals 14 residues. The germline V and J ends were trimmed by 0 bases and 2 bases, with 7 bases remaining between them. Germline CDR1 is KGHSH and CDR2 is LQKENI. The CDR3: CASSPPRLQETQYF. The CDR3 DNA is TGTGCCAGCTCACCACCCCGACTTCAAGAGACCCAGTACTTC.